These 29 T cell receptor beta chains originate from one sample sequenced in a study of T cells in Graves' hyperthyroidism and ophthalmopathy. Template material for amplifying TCR beta CDR3 regions consisted of RNA transcripts. TCR CDR3 regions were first amplified by RT-PCR with HTBI primers. TCRdb passed the multiplex PCR reads through MiXCR, listing each CDR3 protein once. The sample contains more than 500,000 distinct CDR3 sequences, approximately 49% of which appear only once. The sequenced material came from peripheral blood or thyroid tissue (not recorded which). The receptor set was obtained from an adult woman with Graves' disease, either hyperthyroidism or ophthalmopathy (not recorded which).

This chain connects TRBV7-2 to TRBJ1-2; D call uncertain. The germline gives CDR1 SGHTA, CDR2 FQGNSA. V gave up 2 bases and J gave up 2 bases, with 9 bases separating them. This CDR3 is built from 14 residues. CDR3 in DNA: TGTGCCAGCAGCTTAACCCCGGGCAACTATGGCTACACCTTC. Translated, it gives CASSLTPGNYGYTF.

This clonotype appeared many times. This chain connects TRBV24-1 to TRBJ1-5, with TRBD1 matching over 10 bases. Trimming cost V 4 bases and J 6 bases; bases outside gene matches: 8. Germline CDR1 reads KGHDR; CDR2 reads SFDVKD. The CDR3 contains 16 residues. Written as DNA, the CDR3 is TGTGCCACCAGTGACAACGTGGGACAGGGGAGTCAGCCCCAGCATTTT. This sequence encodes CATSDNVGQGSQPQHF.

In its sample, this clonotype was seen many times. The genes are TRBV6-4 and TRBJ1-1; unclear D gene. The V end was cut by 2 bases, the J end by 2 bases, with 21 bases between. In germline, CDR1 is MRHNA, CDR2 SNTAGT. The CDR3 sequence is 18 residues long. The CDR3 bases are TGTGCCAGCAGTGACGCCCCTTATAGAGGGAAAGTTAACACTGAAGCTTTCTTT. Translating it yields CASSDAPYRGKVNTEAFF.

This clonotype was seen a handful of times. The CDR3 nucleotides are TGTGCCAGCAGCTTAGCCGGACTGAGGGATCAGCCCCAGCATTTT. This gives the protein CASSLAGLRDQPQHF. This chain connects TRBV7-8 to TRBJ1-5; D remains ambiguous. The CDR3 has 15 residues. V was pared by 0 bases and J by 5 bases, with 11 bases between. Germline values: CDR1 SGHVS, CDR2 FQNEAQ.

Comments on this clonotype: The junction departs from the called germline gene at one end, perhaps through a read error. The chain uses TRBV10-3 and TRBJ1-1; D may be TRBD1 (6 bases). Germline lookup yields CDR1 ENHRY and CDR2 SYGVKD. The length of the CDR3 is 11 residues. CDR3 DNA: TGTGCCATCAACCGGGACACTGCAGCTTTCTTT. Protein sequence: CAINRDTAAFF.

This clonotype occurred many times. The gene calls are TRBV2 and TRBJ1-4; TRBD1 aligns across 9 bases. Trimming at V came to 6 bases and at J to 4 bases, leaving 3 bases not matched to a gene. The CDR3 is 14 amino acids. Germline CDR1 reads SNHLY; CDR2 reads FYNNEI. CDR3 amino acids: CASSRQGGNEKLFF. The CDR3 coding sequence is TGTGCCAGCAGCCGACAGGGGGGTAATGAAAAACTGTTTTTT.

This clonotype showed up many times. The V gene is TRBV29-1, the J gene TRBJ1-2; weak D call: TRBD1 (6 bases). The germline V and J ends were trimmed by 1 base and 7 bases, with 16 bases remaining between them. CDR1 SQVTM and CDR2 ANQGSEA come from the germline V gene. The CDR3 has 14 amino acids. Written as DNA, the CDR3 is TGCAGCGTTGAAGGGGACAAGAGGGGAAGTGGCTACACCTTC. Encoded protein: CSVEGDKRGSGYTF.

This clonotype was picked up many times. The V gene is TRBV7-3, the J gene TRBJ2-5, with 9 bases aligning to TRBD2. Germline V lookup: CDR1 SGHTA, CDR2 FQGTGA. Trimming cost V 5 bases and J 4 bases; bases outside gene matches: 2. The CDR3 runs 13 residues. The CDR3 spells CASSRSGRETQYF. CDR3 in DNA: TGTGCCAGCAGCCGTAGCGGGAGAGAGACCCAGTACTTC.

This clonotype has just a few counts. Compared with germline, one end of the junction differs, possibly owing to a read error. The chain joins TRBV7-7 to TRBJ2-2, with 14 bases identical to TRBD2. Germline CDR1 SSHAT, CDR2 FNYEAQ (reference sequence). The CDR3 extends over 17 amino acids. Here the CDR3 DNA reads TGTGCTAGCACCGGACTAGCGGGAGGAGCGAACACCGGGGAGCTGTTTTTT. Protein: CASTGLAGGANTGELFF.

The rearrangement links TRBV10-3 to TRBJ2-3; 12 nucleotides line up with TRBD2. The germline gives CDR1 ENHRY, CDR2 SYGVKD. The CDR3 consists of 17 residues. V shed 8 bases, J shed 5 bases, and the junction held 14 bases outside the gene matches. The CDR3, as DNA: TGTGCCATCTCCCCTAGCGGGAGGGCTACTTTGGGAGATACGCAGTATTTT. This encodes CAISPSGRATLGDTQYF.

This clonotype was observed a few times. The chain is built from TRBV4-2 and TRBJ2-5, with D perhaps TRBD1 or TRBD2 (5 bases each). Trimming pared 0 bases from V and 7 bases from J, leaving 21 bases between. The CDR3 has 17 residues. Germline values: CDR1 LGHNA, CDR2 YNFKEQ. CDR3 in DNA: TGTGCCAGCAGCCAAGATTGGGCGTGGGGGAGCTACGTGACCCAGTACTTC. Encoded protein: CASSQDWAWGSYVTQYF.

This clonotype appeared once. The chain employs TRBV2 and TRBJ1-2, with D perhaps matching TRBD1 (5 bases). Trimming pared 6 bases from V and 3 bases from J, leaving 17 bases between. Germline CDR1 is SNHLY and CDR2 is FYNNEI. This CDR3 has 15 amino acids. CDR3 loop: CASSQGRVSDYGYTF. The CDR3 DNA is TGTGCCAGCAGCCAGGGACGGGTATCAGACTATGGCTACACCTTC.

This clonotype was seen ten or more times. The chain is built from TRBV5-1 and TRBJ2-2; TRBD2 aligns across 11 bases. This CDR3 has 16 residues. V lost 4 bases to trimming and J lost 6 bases; unmatched junction nucleotides: 8. The germline CDR1 and CDR2 sequences are SGHRS and YFSETQ. The CDR3 is CASSHLAGGLAGELFF. CDR3 bases: TGCGCCAGCAGCCACCTAGCGGGAGGATTGGCCGGGGAGCTGTTTTTT. The whole variable domain, remainder taken from reference TRBV5-1 and TRBJ2-2, is KAGVTQTPRYLIKTRGQQVTLSCSPISGHRSVSWYQQTPGQGLQFLFEYFSETQRNKGNFPGRFSGRQFSNSRSEMNVSTLELGDSALYLCASSHLAGGLAGELFFGEGSRLTVL.

This clonotype has ten or more counts. The rearrangement uses TRBV20-1 and TRBJ1-1; D ambiguous. This CDR3 region has 13 residues. Trimming shortened V by 1 base and J by 0 bases, and 6 bases separated the two germline ends. Germline loops: CDR1 DFQATT, CDR2 SNEGSKA (reference sequence). CDR3 sequence reads: CSARVGLNTEAFF. The DNA of the CDR3 is TGCAGTGCTAGAGTAGGCTTGAACACTGAAGCTTTCTTT.

In this sample, this clonotype turned up many times. CDR3 in DNA: TGTGCCAGCAGCTTAACAGGGAGGGGCACTGAAGCTTTCTTT. Its translation is CASSLTGRGTEAFF. This chain links TRBV3-1 with TRBJ1-1; tentative D call: TRBD1 (6 bases). Looked up from germline, CDR1 is LGHDT and CDR2 is YNNKEL (reference sequence). The V end was cut by 5 bases, the J end by 4 bases, with 14 bases between. The CDR3 contains 14 residues.

The chain employs TRBV2 and TRBJ2-5, with unresolved D. Germline assignment: CDR1 SNHLY and CDR2 FYNNEI. Trimming cost V 7 bases and J 5 bases, with 5 bases left between them. The CDR3 is made up of 10 amino acids. The DNA for the CDR3 is TGTGCCAGCACCGCCGAGACCCAGTACTTC. Protein: CASTAETQYF.

The chain links TRBV2 to TRBJ2-7; the D is unclear. V dropped 6 bases and J dropped 0 bases, with 9 bases sitting between them. In germline, CDR1 is SNHLY, CDR2 FYNNEI. The length of the CDR3 is 13 residues. In nucleotides, the CDR3 is TGTGCCAGCAGAATTTACAGCTCCTACGAGCAGTACTTC. This encodes CASRIYSSYEQYF.

Comments on this clonotype: The conserved final phenylalanine or tryptophan is absent from the CDR3, which likely points to a read error. The chain employs TRBV20-1 and TRBJ1-2, with D tentatively TRBD1 (6 bases). Germline V CDR1 and CDR2: DFQATT, SNEGSKA (reference sequence). The CDR3 loop spans 12 amino acids. CDR3 coding DNA: TGCAGTGCAAGGACAGAGAACTATGACTACACCCTC. Translating gives CSARTENYDYTL.

The gene calls are TRBV19 and TRBJ2-3; TRBD2 matches 10 bases. V shed 3 bases, J shed 1 base, and the junction held 1 base outside the gene matches. Germline V lookup: CDR1 LNHDA, CDR2 SQIVND (reference sequence). The CDR3 is 15 amino acids. The CDR3 DNA sequence: TGTGCCAGTAGTATCCTAGCGGGAGGCACAGATACGCAGTATTTT. Translated: CASSILAGGTDTQYF.

On this clonotype: Here the CDR3 omits its conserved ending phenylalanine or tryptophan, so a read error is the likely source. The rearrangement links TRBV19 to TRBJ2-2; D gene uncertain. Germline V gene data show CDR1 as LNHDA and CDR2 as SQIVND (reference sequence). Trimming removed 1 base from V and 0 bases from J, with 6 bases in between. The CDR3 extends over 15 amino acids. In DNA form, the CDR3 reads TGTGCCAGTAGTATAGGACCAACGAACACCGGGGAGCTGTTTCTT. Its protein is CASSIGPTNTGELFL.

This clonotype was found many times. V is TRBV6-5 and J is TRBJ2-7; D might be TRBD2 (5 bases). Germline CDR1 reads MNHEY; CDR2 reads SVGAGI. The CDR3 has 13 residues. V dropped 0 bases and J dropped 6 bases, with 9 bases sitting between them. DNA of the CDR3: TGTGCCAGCAGTTACTCTGAGGGTCGCGAGCAGTACTTC. It codes for CASSYSEGREQYF.

This clonotype has at least ten counts. V usage is TRBV20-1 and J usage is TRBJ1-1, with D possibly TRBD1 on 6 matching bases. Germline V gene lookup returns CDR1 DFQATT and CDR2 SNEGSKA (reference sequence). CDR3 size: 14 residues. V lost 0 bases, J lost 1 base, and 9 bases lay in between. CDR3 amino acids: CSAREGGRNTEAFF. The DNA of the CDR3 is TGCAGTGCTAGAGAGGGGGGCCGGAACACTGAAGCTTTCTTT.

This clonotype has a count of ten or more. The rearrangement joins TRBV20-1 to TRBJ2-7, with D perhaps TRBD1 (6 bases). The ends were cut back, 7 bases at V and 3 bases at J, with 16 bases in the middle. The CDR3 totals 13 residues. The germline V gene has CDR1 DFQATT and CDR2 SNEGSKA (reference sequence). CDR3 sequence reads: CSVTGSGSYEQYF. The CDR3, as DNA: TGCAGTGTTACAGGGAGCGGTAGCTACGAGCAGTACTTC.

This clonotype was picked up many times. This sequence joins TRBV2 and TRBJ1-1; D possibly corresponds to TRBD1 (6 bases). The CDR3 has 14 amino acids. Between the trimmed V and J ends, which lost 3 bases and 3 bases, there was a span of 11 bases. CDR1 SNHLY and CDR2 FYNNEI come from the germline V gene. In DNA form, the CDR3 reads TGTGCCAGCAGTGACGGGGGGCCGTACACTGAAGCTTTCTTT. Translation gives CASSDGGPYTEAFF.

V is TRBV20-1 and J is TRBJ1-5; D perhaps matches TRBD1 (5 bases). Germline CDR1 and CDR2: DFQATT and SNEGSKA (reference sequence). V was trimmed by 5 bases and J by 0 bases, leaving 20 bases between them. This CDR3 comprises 17 residues. In DNA, the CDR3 is TGCAGTGCTTATACCCGAGGGAGCAGGGTTAGCAATCAGCCCCAGCATTTT. This translates into CSAYTRGSRVSNQPQHF.

The sample holds many counts of this clonotype. V usage is TRBV20-1 and J usage is TRBJ1-1, with 7 bases that match TRBD1. Trimming at V came to 3 bases and at J to 1 base, leaving 8 bases not matched to a gene. Germline assignment: CDR1 DFQATT and CDR2 SNEGSKA (reference sequence). The CDR3 loop spans 15 amino acids. The CDR3 protein is CSARVAGGPNTEAFF. In DNA, the CDR3 is TGCAGTGCTAGGGTGGCAGGGGGGCCGAACACTGAAGCTTTCTTT.

V is TRBV29-1 and J is TRBJ2-7; D gene ambiguous. The CDR3 contains 12 residues. Per germline, CDR1 SQVTM and CDR2 ANQGSEA. Trimming cost V 1 base and J 3 bases, with 7 bases left between them. CDR3 coding DNA: TGCAGCGTTGAAGGGGTGCACTACGAGCAGTACTTC. Translation: CSVEGVHYEQYF.

This clonotype was found many times. This rearrangement joins TRBV5-5 to TRBJ1-5; 7 bases fit TRBD1. Looked up from germline, CDR1 is SGHKS and CDR2 is YYEKEE (reference sequence). There are 14 residues in the CDR3. The V gene end was trimmed by 3 bases and the J gene end by 9 bases; junction bases not matched to a gene: 9. CDR3 bases: TGTGCCAGCAGCTGGGACAGCCTTCAGCCGCCCCAGCATTTT. Protein sequence: CASSWDSLQPPQHF.

The chain couples TRBV4-3 to TRBJ1-1; TRBD1 matches 9 bases. The CDR3 covers 19 residues. The V and J ends lost 3 bases and 4 bases, in that order; junction bases with no gene match: 18. Germline assignment: CDR1 LGHNA and CDR2 YSLEER. For the CDR3, the DNA is TGCGCCAGCAGCCAGTCCCTCGCGGGGACAGGGAATAGGGGCACTGAAGCTTTCTTT. Its translation is CASSQSLAGTGNRGTEAFF.